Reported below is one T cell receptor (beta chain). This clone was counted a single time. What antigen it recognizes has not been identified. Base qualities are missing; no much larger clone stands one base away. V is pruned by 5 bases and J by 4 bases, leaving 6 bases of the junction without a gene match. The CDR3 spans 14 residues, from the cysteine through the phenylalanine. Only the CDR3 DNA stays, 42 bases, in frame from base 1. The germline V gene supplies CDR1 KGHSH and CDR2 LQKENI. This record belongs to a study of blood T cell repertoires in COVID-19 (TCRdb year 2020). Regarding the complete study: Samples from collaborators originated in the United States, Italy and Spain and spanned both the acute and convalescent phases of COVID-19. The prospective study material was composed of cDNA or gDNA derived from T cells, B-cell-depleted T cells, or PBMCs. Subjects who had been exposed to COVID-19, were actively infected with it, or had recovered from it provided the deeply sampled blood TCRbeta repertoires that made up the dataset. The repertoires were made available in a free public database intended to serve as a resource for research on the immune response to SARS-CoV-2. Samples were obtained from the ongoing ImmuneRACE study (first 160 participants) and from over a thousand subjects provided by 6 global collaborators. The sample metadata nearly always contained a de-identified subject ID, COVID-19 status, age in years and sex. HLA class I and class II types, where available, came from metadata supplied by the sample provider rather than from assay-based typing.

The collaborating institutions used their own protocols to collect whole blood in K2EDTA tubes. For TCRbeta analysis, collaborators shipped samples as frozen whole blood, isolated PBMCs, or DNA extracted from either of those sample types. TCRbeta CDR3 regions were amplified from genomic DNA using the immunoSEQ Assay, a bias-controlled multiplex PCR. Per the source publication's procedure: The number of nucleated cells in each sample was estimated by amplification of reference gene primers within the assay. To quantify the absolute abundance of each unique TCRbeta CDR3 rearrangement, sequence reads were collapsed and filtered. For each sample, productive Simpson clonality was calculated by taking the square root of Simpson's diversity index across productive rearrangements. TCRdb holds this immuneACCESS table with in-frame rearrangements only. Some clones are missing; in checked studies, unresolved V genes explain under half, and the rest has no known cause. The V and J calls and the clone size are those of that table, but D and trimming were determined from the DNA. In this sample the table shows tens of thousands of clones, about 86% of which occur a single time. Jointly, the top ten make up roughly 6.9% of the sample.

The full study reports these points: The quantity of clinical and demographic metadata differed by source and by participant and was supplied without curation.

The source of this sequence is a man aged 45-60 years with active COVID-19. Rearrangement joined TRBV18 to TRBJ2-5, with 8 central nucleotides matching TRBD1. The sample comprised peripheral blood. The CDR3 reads CASSSGQGGETQYF. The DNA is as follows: TGTGCCAGCTCATCCGGACAGGGTGGAGAGACCCAGTACTTC.